The clone carrying this T cell receptor (beta chain) was seen a handful of times. The target antigen is unknown. These data belong to a study of memory CD4+ T cells and cytomegalovirus serostatus. On the study more broadly: Healthy Belgian adult donors included nine or ten CMV-positive and more than 20 CMV-negative people. Study conclusions and caveats: CD4+ memory repertoires contained about 40% of the roughly 160 reported CMV TCRbeta sequences.

Germline lookup yields CDR1 SGHDT and CDR2 YYEEEE. CDR3 size: 15 residues. V dropped 2 bases and J dropped 2 bases, with 14 bases sitting between them. TCRdb keeps only in-frame clones here, not all; method: immunoSEQ multiplex PCR. Of 45,000 to 60,000 clones in the sample, 80% to 90% were seen once. Single viable CD3+CD4+CD8-CD45RO+ cells were sorted as the memory CD4+ T cells. Positive selection with CD4 microbeads enriched total CD4+ T cells. The sequence was obtained from an adult in good health and CMV-seropositive. Sequencing was carried out using memory CD4+ T cells from blood. The chain joins TRBV5-6 to TRBJ2-7; D possibly uses TRBD1 or TRBD2 (6 bases each). CDR3 residues: CASSLRWRGTYEQYF. The DNA for the CDR3 is TGTGCCAGCAGCTTAAGATGGAGGGGGACCTACGAGCAGTACTTC.